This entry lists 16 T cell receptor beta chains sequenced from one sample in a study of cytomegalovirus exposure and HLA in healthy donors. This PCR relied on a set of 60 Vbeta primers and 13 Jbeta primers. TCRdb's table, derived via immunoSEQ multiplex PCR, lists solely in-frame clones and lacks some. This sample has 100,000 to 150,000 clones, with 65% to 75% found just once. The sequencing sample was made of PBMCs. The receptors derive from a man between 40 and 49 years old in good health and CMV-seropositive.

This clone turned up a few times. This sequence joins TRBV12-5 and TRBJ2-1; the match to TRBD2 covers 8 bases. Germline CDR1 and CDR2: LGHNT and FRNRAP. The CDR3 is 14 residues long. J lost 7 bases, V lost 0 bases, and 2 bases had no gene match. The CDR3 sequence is CASGLVGGGNEQFF. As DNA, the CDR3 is TGTGCTAGTGGTTTGGTAGGCGGGGGGAATGAGCAGTTCTTC.

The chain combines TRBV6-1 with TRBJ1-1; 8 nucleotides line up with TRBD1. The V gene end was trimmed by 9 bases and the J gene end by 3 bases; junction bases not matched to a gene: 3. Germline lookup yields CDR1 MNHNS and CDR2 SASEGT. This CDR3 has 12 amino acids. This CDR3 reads CASNRGYTEAFF. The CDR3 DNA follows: TGTGCCAGTAACAGGGGGTACACTGAAGCTTTCTTT.

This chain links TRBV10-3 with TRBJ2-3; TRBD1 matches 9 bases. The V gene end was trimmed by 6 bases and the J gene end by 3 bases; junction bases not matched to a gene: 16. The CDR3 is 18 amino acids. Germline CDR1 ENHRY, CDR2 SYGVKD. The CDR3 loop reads CAIRGRSGTGYRTDTQYF. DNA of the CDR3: TGTGCCATCAGGGGGAGATCCGGGACAGGGTATCGGACAGATACGCAGTATTTT.

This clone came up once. The CDR3 bases are TGTGCCAGCAGCTTATTCTCGCGGGGCCAAGAGACCCAGTACTTC. This translates into CASSLFSRGQETQYF. J is TRBJ2-5 and V is TRBV7-8, with D perhaps TRBD2 (6 bases). Germline assignment: CDR1 SGHVS and CDR2 FQNEAQ. This CDR3 spans 15 amino acids. Trimming pared 2 bases from V and 1 base from J, leaving 11 bases between.

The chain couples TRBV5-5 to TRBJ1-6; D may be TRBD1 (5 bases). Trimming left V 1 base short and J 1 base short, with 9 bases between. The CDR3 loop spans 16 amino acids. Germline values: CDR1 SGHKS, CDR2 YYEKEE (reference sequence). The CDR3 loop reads CASSLLGGSYNSPLHF. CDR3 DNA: TGTGCCAGCAGCTTGCTCGGGGGTTCCTATAATTCACCCCTCCACTTT.

CDR3 protein: CASSLEAADTQYF. The CDR3 nucleotides are TGTGCCAGCAGCTTAGAGGCGGCAGATACGCAGTATTTT. The chain has TRBV7-9 and TRBJ2-3; D ambiguous. Trimming cost V 1 base and J 4 bases, with 6 bases left between them. CDR3 length equals 13 residues. Per germline, CDR1 SEHNR and CDR2 FQNEAQ (reference sequence).

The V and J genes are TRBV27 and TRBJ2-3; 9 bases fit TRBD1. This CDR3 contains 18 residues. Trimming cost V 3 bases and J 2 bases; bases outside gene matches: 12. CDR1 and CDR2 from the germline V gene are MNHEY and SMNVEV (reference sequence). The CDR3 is CASSLGDLRDRATDTQYF. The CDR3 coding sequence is TGTGCCAGCAGTTTGGGAGACCTCCGGGACAGGGCCACAGATACGCAGTATTTT.

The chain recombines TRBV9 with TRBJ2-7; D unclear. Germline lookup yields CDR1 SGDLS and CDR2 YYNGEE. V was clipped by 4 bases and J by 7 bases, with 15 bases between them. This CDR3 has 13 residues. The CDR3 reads CASSSSFLREQYF. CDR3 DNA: TGTGCCAGCAGCAGTTCCTTTTTGAGAGAGCAGTACTTC. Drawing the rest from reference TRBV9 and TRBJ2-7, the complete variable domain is DSGVTQTPKHLITATGQRVTLRCSPRSGDLSVYWYQQSLDQGLQFLIQYYNGEERAKGNILERFSAQQFPDLHSELNLSSLELGDSALYFCASSSSFLREQYFGPGTRLTVT.

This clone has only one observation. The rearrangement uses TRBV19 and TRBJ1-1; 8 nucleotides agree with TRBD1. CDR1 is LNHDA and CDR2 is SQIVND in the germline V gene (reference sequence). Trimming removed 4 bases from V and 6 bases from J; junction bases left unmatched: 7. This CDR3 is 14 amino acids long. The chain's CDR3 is CASSRRQGAAEAFF. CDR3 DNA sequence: TGTGCCAGTAGTAGGCGGCAGGGGGCGGCTGAAGCTTTCTTT.

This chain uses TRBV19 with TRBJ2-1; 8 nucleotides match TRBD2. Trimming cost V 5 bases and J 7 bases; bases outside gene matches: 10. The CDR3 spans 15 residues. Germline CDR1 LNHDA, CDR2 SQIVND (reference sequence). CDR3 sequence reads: CASSWSGSLGNEQFF. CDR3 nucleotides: TGTGCCAGTAGTTGGAGCGGGAGTTTGGGTAATGAGCAGTTCTTC.

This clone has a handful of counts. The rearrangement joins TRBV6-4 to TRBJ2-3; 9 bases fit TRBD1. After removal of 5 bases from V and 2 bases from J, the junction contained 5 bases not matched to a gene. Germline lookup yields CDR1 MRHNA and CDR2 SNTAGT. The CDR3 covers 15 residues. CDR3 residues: CASSPTGGATDTQYF. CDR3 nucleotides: TGTGCCAGCAGTCCCACAGGGGGCGCCACAGATACGCAGTATTTT.

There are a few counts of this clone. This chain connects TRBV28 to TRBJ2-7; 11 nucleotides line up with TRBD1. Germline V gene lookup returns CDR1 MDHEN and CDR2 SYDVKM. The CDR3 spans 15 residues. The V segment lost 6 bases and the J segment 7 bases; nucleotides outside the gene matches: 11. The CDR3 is CASSPAGTGGWEQYF. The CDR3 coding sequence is TGTGCCAGCAGCCCCGCCGGGACAGGGGGATGGGAGCAGTACTTC.

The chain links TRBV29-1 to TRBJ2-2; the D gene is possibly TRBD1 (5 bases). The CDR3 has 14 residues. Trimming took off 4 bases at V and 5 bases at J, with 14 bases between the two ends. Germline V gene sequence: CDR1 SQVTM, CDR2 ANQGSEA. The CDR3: CSVARQGRTGELFF. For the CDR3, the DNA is TGCAGCGTTGCGCGGCAGGGTCGAACCGGGGAGCTGTTTTTT.

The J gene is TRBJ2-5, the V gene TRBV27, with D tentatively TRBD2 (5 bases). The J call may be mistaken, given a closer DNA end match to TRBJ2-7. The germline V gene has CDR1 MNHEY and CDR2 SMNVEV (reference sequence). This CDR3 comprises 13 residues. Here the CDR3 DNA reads TGTGCCAGCAGTTCATCCGGGATCTACGAGCAGTACTTC. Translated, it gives CASSSSGIYEQYF.

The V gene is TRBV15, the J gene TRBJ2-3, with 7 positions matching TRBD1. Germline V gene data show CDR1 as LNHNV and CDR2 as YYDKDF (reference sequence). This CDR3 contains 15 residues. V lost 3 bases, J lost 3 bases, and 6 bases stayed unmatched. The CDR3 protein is CATSSDRVGTDTQYF. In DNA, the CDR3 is TGTGCCACCAGCAGCGACAGGGTCGGGACAGATACGCAGTATTTT.

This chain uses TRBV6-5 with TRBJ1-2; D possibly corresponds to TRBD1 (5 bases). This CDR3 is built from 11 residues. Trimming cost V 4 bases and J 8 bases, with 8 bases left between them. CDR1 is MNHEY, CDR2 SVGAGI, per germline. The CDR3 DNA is TGTGCCAGCAGTTTCGGGGGAGGCTACACCTTC. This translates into CASSFGGGYTF.